This T cell receptor (beta chain) is from a study of T cell changes during pregnancy in multiple sclerosis. Germline trimming cut 4 bases from V and 4 bases from J; bases unmatched to any gene: 10. The CDR3 runs to 14 residues. Germline CDR1 and CDR2: GTSNPN and SVGIG (reference sequence). Clones were read by immunoSEQ multiplex PCR, and TCRdb kept only the in-frame ones, dropping some. The data show about 36,000 clones, 85% to 95% seen once. This clonotype was sampled from a female donor with multiple sclerosis, enrolled in a pregnancy study. The chain has TRBV30 and TRBJ2-7, with 7 positions matching TRBD2. Sequenced material: PBMCs (not recorded whether the cells were cultured). Here the CDR3 DNA reads TGTGCCTGGAATTTGGGGCGGGAGCGGTACGAGCAGTACTTC. Translated: CAWNLGRERYEQYF. Variable domain in full (rest from reference TRBV30 and TRBJ2-7): SQTIHQWPATLVQPVGSPLSLECTVEGTSNPNLYWYRQAAGRGLQLLFYSVGIGQISSEVPQNLSASRPQDRQFILSSKKLLLSDSGFYLCAWNLGRERYEQYFGPGTRLTVT.